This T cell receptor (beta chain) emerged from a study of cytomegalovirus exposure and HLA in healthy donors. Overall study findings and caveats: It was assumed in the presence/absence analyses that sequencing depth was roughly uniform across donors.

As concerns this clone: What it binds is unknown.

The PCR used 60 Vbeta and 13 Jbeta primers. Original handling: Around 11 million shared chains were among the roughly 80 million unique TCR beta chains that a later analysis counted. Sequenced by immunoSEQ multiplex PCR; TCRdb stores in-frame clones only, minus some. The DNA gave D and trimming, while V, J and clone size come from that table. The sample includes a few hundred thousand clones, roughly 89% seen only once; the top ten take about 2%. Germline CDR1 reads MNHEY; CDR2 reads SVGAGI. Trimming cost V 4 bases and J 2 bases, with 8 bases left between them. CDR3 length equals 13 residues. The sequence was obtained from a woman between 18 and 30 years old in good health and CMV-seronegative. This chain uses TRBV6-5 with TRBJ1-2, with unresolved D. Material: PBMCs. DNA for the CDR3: TGTGCCAGCAGTTTGGACTGGAACTATGGCTACACCTTC. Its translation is CASSLDWNYGYTF.